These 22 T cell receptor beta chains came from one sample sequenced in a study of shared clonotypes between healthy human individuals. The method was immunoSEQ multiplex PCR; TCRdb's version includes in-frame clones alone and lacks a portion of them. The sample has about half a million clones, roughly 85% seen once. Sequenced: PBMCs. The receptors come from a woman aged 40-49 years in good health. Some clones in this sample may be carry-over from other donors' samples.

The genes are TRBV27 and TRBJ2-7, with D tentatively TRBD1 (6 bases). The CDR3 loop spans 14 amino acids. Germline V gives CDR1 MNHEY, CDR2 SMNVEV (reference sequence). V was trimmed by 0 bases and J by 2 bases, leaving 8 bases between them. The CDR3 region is CASSLSRDTYEQYF. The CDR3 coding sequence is TGTGCCAGCAGTTTATCACGGGACACCTACGAGCAGTACTTC.

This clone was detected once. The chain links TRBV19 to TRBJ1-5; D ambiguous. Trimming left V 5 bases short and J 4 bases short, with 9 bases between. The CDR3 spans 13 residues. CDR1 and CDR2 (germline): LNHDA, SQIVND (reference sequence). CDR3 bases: TGTGCCAGTAGTCAGTCCATTAATCAGCCCCAGCATTTT. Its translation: CASSQSINQPQHF.

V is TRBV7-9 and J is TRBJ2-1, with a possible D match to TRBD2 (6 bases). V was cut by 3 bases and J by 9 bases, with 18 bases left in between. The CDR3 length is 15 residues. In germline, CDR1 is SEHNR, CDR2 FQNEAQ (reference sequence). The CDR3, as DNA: TGTGCCAGCAGCTTGCTCCGGGACTTTCCTTCTGAGCAGTTCTTC. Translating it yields CASSLLRDFPSEQFF.

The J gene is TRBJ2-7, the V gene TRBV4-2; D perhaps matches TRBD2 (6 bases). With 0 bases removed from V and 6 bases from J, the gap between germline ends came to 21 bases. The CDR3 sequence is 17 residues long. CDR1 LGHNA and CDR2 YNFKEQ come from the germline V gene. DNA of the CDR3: TGTGCCAGCAGCCAAGATGGTTCGGAGGGTAACTCTGCCGAGCAGTACTTC. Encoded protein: CASSQDGSEGNSAEQYF.

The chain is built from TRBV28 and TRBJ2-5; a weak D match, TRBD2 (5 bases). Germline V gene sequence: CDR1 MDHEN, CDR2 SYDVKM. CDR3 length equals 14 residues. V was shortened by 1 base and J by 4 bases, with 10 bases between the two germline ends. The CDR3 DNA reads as TGTGCCAGCAGTTTATCGGGGTTCGGAGAGACCCAGTACTTC. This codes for CASSLSGFGETQYF.

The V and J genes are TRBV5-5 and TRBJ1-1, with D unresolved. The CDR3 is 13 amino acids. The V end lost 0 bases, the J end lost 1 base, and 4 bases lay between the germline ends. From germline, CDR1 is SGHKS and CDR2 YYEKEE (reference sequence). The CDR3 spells CASSLDPNTEAFF. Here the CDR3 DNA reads TGTGCCAGCAGCTTGGACCCGAACACTGAAGCTTTCTTT.

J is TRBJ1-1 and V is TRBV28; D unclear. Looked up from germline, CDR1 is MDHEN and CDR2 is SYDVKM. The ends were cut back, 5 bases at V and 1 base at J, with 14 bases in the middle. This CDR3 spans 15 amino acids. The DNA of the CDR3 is TGTGCCAGCAGTCCCCAGTCCGCAGGGAACACTGAAGCTTTCTTT. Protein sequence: CASSPQSAGNTEAFF. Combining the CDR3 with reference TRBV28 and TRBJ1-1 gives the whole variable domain DVKVTQSSRYLVKRTGEKVFLECVQDMDHENMFWYRQDPGLGLRLIYFSYDVKMKEKGDIPEGYSVSREKKERFSLILESASTNQTSMYLCASSPQSAGNTEAFFGQGTRLTVV.

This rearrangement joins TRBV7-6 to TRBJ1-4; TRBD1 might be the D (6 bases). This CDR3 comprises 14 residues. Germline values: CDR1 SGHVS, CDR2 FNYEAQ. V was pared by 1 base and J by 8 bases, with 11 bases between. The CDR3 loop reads CASSLGGLGEKLFF. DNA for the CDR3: TGTGCCAGCAGCTTAGGGGGGCTTGGGGAAAAACTGTTTTTT.

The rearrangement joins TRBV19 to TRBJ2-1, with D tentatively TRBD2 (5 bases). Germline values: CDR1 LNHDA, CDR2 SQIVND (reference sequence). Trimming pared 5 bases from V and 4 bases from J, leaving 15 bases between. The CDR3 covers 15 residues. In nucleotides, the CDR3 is TGTGCCAGTAGTCCCCGGACTGGACCATACAATGAGCAGTTCTTC. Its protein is CASSPRTGPYNEQFF.

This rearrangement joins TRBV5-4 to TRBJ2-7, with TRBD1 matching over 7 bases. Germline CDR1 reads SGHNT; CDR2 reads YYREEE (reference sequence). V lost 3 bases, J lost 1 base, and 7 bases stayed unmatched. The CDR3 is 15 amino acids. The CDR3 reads CASSSGTAPSYEQYF. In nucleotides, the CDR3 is TGTGCCAGCAGCTCCGGGACAGCACCTTCCTACGAGCAGTACTTC.

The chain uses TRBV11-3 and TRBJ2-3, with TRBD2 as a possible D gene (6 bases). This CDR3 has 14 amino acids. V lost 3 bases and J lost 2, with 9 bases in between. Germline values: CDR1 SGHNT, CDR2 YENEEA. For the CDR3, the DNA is TGTGCCAGCAGCTTCGGGGGTCACACAGATACGCAGTATTTT. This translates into CASSFGGHTDTQYF.

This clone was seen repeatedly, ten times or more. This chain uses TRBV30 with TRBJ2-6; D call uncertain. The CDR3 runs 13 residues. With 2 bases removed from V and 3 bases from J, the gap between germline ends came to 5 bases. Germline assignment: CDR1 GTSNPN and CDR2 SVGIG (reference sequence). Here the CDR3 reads CAWSTGGANVLTF. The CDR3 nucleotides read TGTGCCTGGAGTACGGGTGGGGCCAACGTCCTGACTTTC.

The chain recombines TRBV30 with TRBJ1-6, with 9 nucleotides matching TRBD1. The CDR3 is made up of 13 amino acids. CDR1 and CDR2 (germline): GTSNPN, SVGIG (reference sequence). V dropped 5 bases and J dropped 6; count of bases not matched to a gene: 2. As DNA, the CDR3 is TGTGCCTGGGGACAGGGGATTAATTCACCCCTCCACTTT. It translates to CAWGQGINSPLHF.

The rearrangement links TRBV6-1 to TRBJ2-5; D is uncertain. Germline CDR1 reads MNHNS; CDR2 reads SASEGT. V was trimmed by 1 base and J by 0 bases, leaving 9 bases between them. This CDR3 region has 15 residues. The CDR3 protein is CASSEVPLYQETQYF. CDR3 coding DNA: TGTGCCAGCAGTGAAGTCCCTTTGTACCAAGAGACCCAGTACTTC.

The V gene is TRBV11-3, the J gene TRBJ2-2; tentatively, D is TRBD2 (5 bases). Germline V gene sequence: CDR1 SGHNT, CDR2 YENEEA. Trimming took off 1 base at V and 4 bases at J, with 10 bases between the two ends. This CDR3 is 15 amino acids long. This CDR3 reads CASSLGGVGTGELFF. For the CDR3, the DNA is TGTGCCAGCAGCTTAGGGGGAGTCGGCACCGGGGAGCTGTTTTTT.

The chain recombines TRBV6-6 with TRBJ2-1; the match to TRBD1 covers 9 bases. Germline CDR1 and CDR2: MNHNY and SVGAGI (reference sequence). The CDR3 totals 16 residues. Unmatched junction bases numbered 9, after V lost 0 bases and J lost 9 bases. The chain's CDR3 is CASSYSTGTGSGEQFF. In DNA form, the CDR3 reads TGTGCCAGCAGTTACTCTACCGGGACAGGGTCGGGTGAGCAGTTCTTC.

CDR3 region: CASSSLTGPTYNEQFF. Written as DNA, the CDR3 is TGCGCCAGCAGCTCCCTGACAGGGCCTACCTACAATGAGCAGTTCTTC. The chain is built from TRBV5-1 and TRBJ2-1; 7 bases map to TRBD1. The junction had 8 bases not matched to a gene; V was cut back by 3 bases and J by 2 bases. The V gene's germline CDR1 is SGHRS and CDR2 YFSETQ. The CDR3 length is 16 residues.

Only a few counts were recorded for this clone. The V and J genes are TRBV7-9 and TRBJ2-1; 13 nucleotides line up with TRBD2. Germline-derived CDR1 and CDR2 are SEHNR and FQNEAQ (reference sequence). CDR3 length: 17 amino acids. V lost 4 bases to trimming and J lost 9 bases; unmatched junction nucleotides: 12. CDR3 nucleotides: TGTGCCAGCAGCTACAGGGGACTAGCGGGACGCTCGCGTGAGCAGTTCTTC. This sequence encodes CASSYRGLAGRSREQFF.

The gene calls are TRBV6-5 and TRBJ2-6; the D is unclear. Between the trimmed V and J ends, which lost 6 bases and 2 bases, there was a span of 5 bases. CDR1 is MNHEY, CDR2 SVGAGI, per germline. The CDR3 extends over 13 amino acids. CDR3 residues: CASRSPGANVLTF. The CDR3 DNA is TGTGCCAGCAGGAGTCCTGGGGCCAACGTCCTGACTTTC.

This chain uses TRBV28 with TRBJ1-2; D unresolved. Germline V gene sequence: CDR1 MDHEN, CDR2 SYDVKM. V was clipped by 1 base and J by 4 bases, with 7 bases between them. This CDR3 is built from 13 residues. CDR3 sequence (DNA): TGTGCCAGCAGTTTATCGGACCTCTATGGCTACACCTTC. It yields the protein CASSLSDLYGYTF.

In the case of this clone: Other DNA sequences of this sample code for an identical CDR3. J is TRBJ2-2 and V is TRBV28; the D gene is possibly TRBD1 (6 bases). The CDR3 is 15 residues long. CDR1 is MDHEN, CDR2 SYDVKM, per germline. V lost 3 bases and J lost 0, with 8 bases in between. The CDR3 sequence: CASSFAGANTGELFF. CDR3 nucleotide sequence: TGTGCCAGCAGTTTTGCAGGGGCGAACACCGGGGAGCTGTTTTTT.

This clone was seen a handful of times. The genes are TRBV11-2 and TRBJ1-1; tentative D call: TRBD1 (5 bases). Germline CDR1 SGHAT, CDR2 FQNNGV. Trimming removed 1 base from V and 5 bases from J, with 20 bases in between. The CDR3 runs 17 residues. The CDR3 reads CASSLVPRGGRRTEAFF. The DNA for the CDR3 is TGTGCCAGCAGCTTAGTCCCCCGGGGGGGGAGGCGGACTGAAGCTTTCTTT.